The 24 T cell receptor beta chains below all came from one sample that was sequenced in a study of a mutant IDH1 vaccine in newly diagnosed glioma. Time point: week 23, last vaccination. Doses of 300 ug of mutant IDH1 20-mer peptide were given with topical imiquimod. Which antigens these TCRs recognize remains unknown. Generated by immunoSEQ multiplex PCR, the TCRdb table keeps only in-frame clones and is missing some. The table lists around 80,000 clones, more than 80% of them singletons. The sample here was PBMCs, taken from a glioma patient whose treatment included an IDH1 peptide vaccine. The source of these receptors is a woman between 45 and 65 years old with glioma.

The chain uses TRBV15 and TRBJ1-1, with D hard to call. Between the trimmed V and J ends, which lost 1 base and 1 base, there was a span of 7 bases. This CDR3 is built from 14 residues. The V gene's germline CDR1 is LNHNV and CDR2 YYDKDF (reference sequence). CDR3 residues: CATSRVRENTEAFF. The DNA of the CDR3 is TGTGCCACCAGCAGAGTGCGGGAGAACACTGAAGCTTTCTTT.

The chain recombines TRBV7-9 with TRBJ1-1; 10 nucleotides agree with TRBD1. CDR1 and CDR2 (germline): SEHNR, FQNEAQ (reference sequence). CDR3 size: 15 residues. The ends lost 5 bases at V and 6 bases at J; junction bases unmatched: 9. For the CDR3, the DNA is TGTGCCAGCAGCATCGACAGGGGGCAAATCCCTGAAGCTTTCTTT. Protein product: CASSIDRGQIPEAFF.

The chain has TRBV18 and TRBJ1-1, with D possibly TRBD1 on 5 matching bases. Germline CDR1 is KGHSH and CDR2 is LQKENI. This CDR3 has 13 amino acids. V lost 0 bases and J 8 bases, leaving 10 bases between the germline ends. The CDR3 nucleotides read TGTGCCAGCTCACCACCGGGCAGGGACGAAGCTTTCTTT. It codes for CASSPPGRDEAFF.

The genes are TRBV5-1 and TRBJ2-7, with 7 nucleotides matching TRBD1. CDR3 length: 13 amino acids. Germline loops: CDR1 SGHRS, CDR2 YFSETQ. Trimming removed 4 bases from V and 5 bases from J; junction bases left unmatched: 6. CDR3 residues: CASSVQGLNEQYF. The DNA for the CDR3 is TGCGCCAGCAGCGTACAGGGGCTCAACGAGCAGTACTTC.

The V call is TRBV7-8, the J call TRBJ2-7; D is unresolved. Looked up from germline, CDR1 is SGHVS and CDR2 is FQNEAQ. CDR3 length: 14 residues. The V and J ends lost 2 bases and 6 bases respectively, with 14 bases between them. CDR3 bases: TGTGCCAGCAGCTTACCCTCGACGGTTCGCGAGCAGTACTTC. Encoded protein: CASSLPSTVREQYF. Supplemented by reference TRBV7-8 and TRBJ2-7, the full variable domain reads GAGVSQSPRYKVAKRGQDVALRCDPISGHVSLFWYQQALGQGPEFLTYFQNEAQLDKSGLPSDRFFAERPEGSVSTLKIQRTQQEDSAVYLCASSLPSTVREQYFGPGTRLTVT.

This sequence joins TRBV5-4 and TRBJ2-3; no clear D. This CDR3 is 13 amino acids long. V lost 2 bases and J 0 bases, leaving 4 bases between the germline ends. Germline assignment: CDR1 SGHNT and CDR2 YYREEE (reference sequence). CDR3 bases: TGTGCCAGCAGCTTCCCGAGCACAGATACGCAGTATTTT. It yields the protein CASSFPSTDTQYF. The full variable domain, with the rest looked up from reference TRBV5-4 and TRBJ2-3, is ETGVTQSPTHLIKTRGQQVTLRCSSQSGHNTVSWYQQALGQGPQFIFQYYREEENGRGNFPPRFSGLQFPNYSSELNVNALELDDSALYLCASSFPSTDTQYFGPGTRLTVL.

The gene calls are TRBV19 and TRBJ2-7, with 8 bases lining up with TRBD1. Germline-derived CDR1 and CDR2 are LNHDA and SQIVND (reference sequence). The trim removed 5 bases at V and 3 bases at J, leaving 9 bases unmatched. CDR3 size: 15 residues. The chain's CDR3 is CASSSLGTGNYEQYF. The CDR3 region has the DNA TGTGCCAGTAGTTCCCTCGGGACAGGAAACTACGAGCAGTACTTC.

The chain combines TRBV18 with TRBJ2-1; no clear D gene. The CDR3 is 13 residues long. In germline, CDR1 is KGHSH, CDR2 LQKENI. Trimming left V 4 bases short and J 8 bases short, with 12 bases between. For the CDR3, the DNA is TGTGCCAGCTCACTCGGACCCGGAGATGAGCAGTTCTTC. Translation gives CASSLGPGDEQFF.

The V gene is TRBV7-3, the J gene TRBJ2-5; 12 bases match TRBD1. V shed 4 bases and J 5 bases; nucleotides not matched to a gene: 5. Germline V gene sequence: CDR1 SGHTA, CDR2 FQGTGA. The CDR3 length is 15 residues. The CDR3 here is CASSSLGTGGETQYF. The CDR3 nucleotides read TGTGCCAGCAGCTCCCTCGGGACAGGGGGCGAGACCCAGTACTTC. The complete variable domain, with remaining parts taken from reference TRBV7-3 and TRBJ2-5, reads GAGVSQTPSNKVTEKGKYVELRCDPISGHTALYWYRQSLGQGPEFLIYFQGTGAADDSGLPNDRFFAVRPEGSVSTLKIQRTERGDSAVYLCASSSLGTGGETQYFGPGTRLLVL.

The rearrangement joins TRBV10-1 to TRBJ1-1; 9 nucleotides align to TRBD1. Germline loops: CDR1 WNHNN, CDR2 SYGVQD (reference sequence). Trimming cost V 3 bases and J 5 bases; bases outside gene matches: 7. The CDR3 covers 15 residues. CDR3: CASSDGAQGATEAFF. The CDR3 nucleotides are TGCGCCAGCAGTGATGGTGCACAGGGGGCGACTGAAGCTTTCTTT.

This clone was found a few times. The chain joins TRBV5-6 to TRBJ1-1; no firm D call. This CDR3 comprises 13 residues. Germline values: CDR1 SGHDT, CDR2 YYEEEE. V was shortened by 0 bases and J by 4 bases, with 7 bases between the two germline ends. The CDR3 loop reads CASSLAEGTEAFF. The CDR3 bases are TGTGCCAGCAGCTTGGCTGAGGGCACTGAAGCTTTCTTT.

The gene calls are TRBV6-5 and TRBJ2-6; the match to TRBD1 covers 7 bases. Germline V gene sequence: CDR1 MNHEY, CDR2 SVGAGI. CDR3 size: 16 residues. Trimming cost V 6 bases and J 1 base; bases outside gene matches: 6. CDR3 protein: CASSYRGRSGANVLTF. The DNA for the CDR3 is TGTGCCAGCAGCTACAGGGGTAGGTCTGGGGCCAACGTCCTGACTTTC.

The chain employs TRBV7-9 and TRBJ2-1; TRBD1 agrees at 7 bases. The length of the CDR3 is 15 residues. J lost 7 bases, V lost 6 bases, and 12 bases had no gene match. Germline lookup yields CDR1 SEHNR and CDR2 FQNEAQ (reference sequence). In nucleotides, the CDR3 is TGTGCCAGCAGACCTAAGGACAGGCTGGGGAATGAGCAGTTCTTC. Encoded protein: CASRPKDRLGNEQFF. The whole variable domain, remainder taken from reference TRBV7-9 and TRBJ2-1, is DTGVSQNPRHKITKRGQNVTFRCDPISEHNRLYWYRQTLGQGPEFLTYFQNEAQLEKSRLLSDRFSAERPKGSFSTLEIQRTEQGDSAMYLCASRPKDRLGNEQFFGPGTRLTVL.

CDR3 in DNA: TGCAGCGTTTCATCAGGGGCTGGGGCCAACGTCCTGACTTTC. It specifies CSVSSGAGANVLTF. The V call is TRBV29-1, the J call TRBJ2-6, with D possibly TRBD1 on 6 matching bases. The CDR3 contains 14 residues. Trimming removed 5 bases from V and 2 bases from J, with 10 bases in between. The germline V gene has CDR1 SQVTM and CDR2 ANQGSEA.

V is TRBV11-2 and J is TRBJ2-5; D remains unclear. This CDR3 spans 11 amino acids. The germline V gene encodes CDR1 SGHAT and CDR2 FQNNGV. V was shortened by 3 bases and J by 3 bases, with 2 bases between the two germline ends. The CDR3, as DNA: TGTGCCAGCAGCTTTAAAGAGACCCAGTACTTC. Its translation is CASSFKETQYF.

CDR3 bases: TGCGCCAGCAGCCACAGCGGGAGCGGCCCCTACAATGAGCAGTTCTTC. Amino acids: CASSHSGSGPYNEQFF. The chain uses TRBV5-1 and TRBJ2-1; 8 bases align to TRBD2. The CDR3 contains 16 residues. V was clipped by 4 bases and J by 2 bases; unmatched bases: 8. The germline gives CDR1 SGHRS, CDR2 YFSETQ.

J is TRBJ1-4 and V is TRBV28; TRBD1 aligns across 8 bases. Germline CDR1 is MDHEN and CDR2 is SYDVKM. The CDR3 runs to 14 residues. The ends lost 3 bases at V and 7 bases at J; junction bases unmatched: 4. DNA for the CDR3: TGTGCCAGCAGTTTTGCGGACAGGGCTGAAAAACTGTTTTTT. Protein product: CASSFADRAEKLFF.

The J gene is TRBJ1-3, the V gene TRBV27; D might be TRBD1 (5 bases). V shed 7 bases and J shed 0 bases, with 16 bases lying between them. CDR3 length: 16 residues. The germline CDR1 and CDR2 sequences are MNHEY and SMNVEV (reference sequence). The CDR3 bases are TGTGCCAGCATGATTAACTGGGGGAGCTCTGGAAACACCATATATTTT. It is translated as CASMINWGSSGNTIYF.

This clone was found once. The chain couples TRBV21-1 to TRBJ1-3; the listed D gene, TRBD1, was not tested against the DNA. TRBV21-1 is termed a pseudogene. This CDR3 comprises 18 residues. The CDR3 coding sequence is TGTGCCAGCAGCAAAGACCCGGGACAGGGAAGCTCTGGAAACACCATATATTTT. Residues: CASSKDPGQGSSGNTIYF.

This clone occurred once. The V and J genes are TRBV4-1 and TRBJ1-2; 9 bases are a match to TRBD1. The germline CDR1 and CDR2 sequences are MGHRA and YSYEKL. V dropped 4 bases and J dropped 0; count of bases not matched to a gene: 9. CDR3 length equals 17 residues. In DNA form, the CDR3 reads TGCGCCAGCAGCCCCACAGGGACAGGGCAAGCTAACTATGGCTACACCTTC. It yields the protein CASSPTGTGQANYGYTF.

A few counts support this clone. The chain recombines TRBV5-4 with TRBJ2-5; 8 positions match TRBD2. Germline lookup yields CDR1 SGHNT and CDR2 YYREEE (reference sequence). V dropped 5 bases and J dropped 4; count of bases not matched to a gene: 7. CDR3 size: 14 residues. The CDR3 nucleotides read TGTGCCAGCAGTCCCGGGACTAGTAGAGAGACCCAGTACTTC. The encoded protein is CASSPGTSRETQYF.

The rearrangement links TRBV7-3 to TRBJ1-1; D is unresolved. Germline values: CDR1 SGHTA, CDR2 FQGTGA. CDR3 length: 13 amino acids. V shed 6 bases and J shed 1 base, with 9 bases lying between them. The CDR3: CASREGRNTEAFF. Here the CDR3 DNA reads TGTGCCAGCAGGGAGGGTCGGAACACTGAAGCTTTCTTT.

The sample holds a few counts of this clone. The chain carries TRBV5-5 and TRBJ2-7, with TRBD2 identical over 14 bases. V was clipped by 4 bases and J by 3 bases; unmatched bases: 6. Germline-derived CDR1 and CDR2 are SGHKS and YYEKEE (reference sequence). The CDR3 is 16 residues long. CDR3 region: CASSQGLAGAYYEQYF. Written as DNA, the CDR3 is TGTGCCAGCAGCCAGGGACTAGCGGGAGCCTACTACGAGCAGTACTTC.

The chain links TRBV28 to TRBJ1-2; D gene uncertain. CDR3 length: 15 residues. The ends were cut back, 3 bases at V and 7 bases at J, with 18 bases in the middle. The germline V gene encodes CDR1 MDHEN and CDR2 SYDVKM. Here the CDR3 DNA reads TGTGCCAGCAGTTTTGGGGAAACGATCGTGTTTGGCTACACCTTC. The encoded protein is CASSFGETIVFGYTF.